This T cell receptor (beta chain) was found in a study of blood T cells in healthy people across ages. Healthy Russian Caucasian donors spanned ages about 6 to 95 years. There were at least 5.5 micrograms of total RNA extracted from every sample. The second PCR ran 7 to 11 cycles with a sample-barcoded 5' primer and J-beta primers. Every sample returned 2.5 million or more CDR3-containing paired-end reads. TCRdb redid the calling of the 5' RACE reads with MiXCR, one entry per CDR3 protein. The sample holds roughly 800,000 distinct CDR3 sequences, about 55% seen once. With V trimmed by 6 bases and J by 7 bases, 10 bases remained unmatched. Germline-derived CDR1 and CDR2 are DFQATT and SNEGSKA (reference sequence). This CDR3 comprises 13 residues.

The chain has TRBV20-1 and TRBJ2-3; 7 nucleotides align to TRBD1. The sample consisted of blood. The TCR was taken from an elderly man in good health. The CDR3 nucleotides read TGCAGTGCGTGGGCCCAGGGGGTTTATACGCAGTATTTT. Translation: CSAWAQGVYTQYF.